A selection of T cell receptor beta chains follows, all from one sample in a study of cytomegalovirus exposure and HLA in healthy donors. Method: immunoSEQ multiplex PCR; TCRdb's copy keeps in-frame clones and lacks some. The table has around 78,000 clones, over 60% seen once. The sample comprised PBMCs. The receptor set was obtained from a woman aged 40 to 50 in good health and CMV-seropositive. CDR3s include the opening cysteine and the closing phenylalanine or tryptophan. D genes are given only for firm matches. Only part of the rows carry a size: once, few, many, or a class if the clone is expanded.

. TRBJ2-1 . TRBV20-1 TGCAGTGCTAGCCCACAGAGTGAGCAGTTCTTC CSASPQSEQFF
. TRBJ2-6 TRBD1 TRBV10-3 TGTGCCACGGAGGGACAGGTCTCCCCTGGGGCCAACGTCCTGACTTTC CATEGQVSPGANVLTF
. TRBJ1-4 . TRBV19 TGTGCCAGTAGTACCCTGAGAACTGAAAATTGGCATTCGCGGCATGAAAAACTGTTTTTT CASSTLRTENWHSRHEKLFF
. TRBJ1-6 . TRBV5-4 TGTGCCAGCAGCTTGGATACCACTCTATCGGATTCACCCCTCCACTTT CASSLDTTLSDSPLHF
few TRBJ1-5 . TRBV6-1 TGTGCCAGCAGTGAGAGTCAGCCCCAGCATTTT CASSESQPQHF
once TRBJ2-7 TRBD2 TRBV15 TGTGCCACCAGCAGAGGAATCGGGGGGGTCCTCTCCTACGAGCAGTACTTC CATSRGIGGVLSYEQYF
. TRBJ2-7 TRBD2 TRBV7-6 TGTGCCAGCACCCCAATAGCGGGGACTGACTACGAGCAGTACTTC CASTPIAGTDYEQYF
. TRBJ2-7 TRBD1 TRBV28 TGTGCCAGCAGTTTACCTACTGGGACAGGCGACTCCTACGAGCAGTACTTC CASSLPTGTGDSYEQYF
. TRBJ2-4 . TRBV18 TGTGCCAGCACCCTAGCAGAAATAAACATTCAGTACTTC CASTLAEINIQYF
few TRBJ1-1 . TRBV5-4 TGTGCCAGCAGCCCGGGGAACACTGAAGCTTTCTTT CASSPGNTEAFF
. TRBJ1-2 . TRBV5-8 TGTGCCAGCAGCAGCCGCTATGGCTACACCTTC CASSSRYGYTF
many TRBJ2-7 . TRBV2 TGTGCCAGCTTTTGGGCTGTCGAAGGGGCTAGGCTTTACTTC CASFWAVEGARLYF
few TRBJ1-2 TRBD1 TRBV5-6 TGTGCCAGCAGCTACAGACAGGGAACCTCTAGGGGCTACACCTTC CASSYRQGTSRGYTF
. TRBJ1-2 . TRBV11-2 TGTGCCAGTGGGGCGGGGGCCTATGGCTACACCTTC CASGAGAYGYTF
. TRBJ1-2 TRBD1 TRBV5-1 TGCGCCAGCAGCGTGACAGGGGCTAACTATGGCTACCCCTTC CASSVTGANYGYPF
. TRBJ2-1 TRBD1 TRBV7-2 TGTGCCAGCAGCTTAGCCACCTTGACAGGGCCCAAAGTGGGTGAGCAGTTCTTC CASSLATLTGPKVGEQFF
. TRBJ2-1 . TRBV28 TGTGCCAGCAGGCCCGGGACTTCCAATGAGCAGTTCTTC CASRPGTSNEQFF
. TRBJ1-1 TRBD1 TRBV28 TGTGCCAGCAGTTTACACTCAGGGGGATCGGGGACTGAAGCTTTCTTT CASSLHSGGSGTEAFF
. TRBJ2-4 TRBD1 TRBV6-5 TGTGCCAGCAGTCCGCGGACAGGCGATGAGTACTTC CASSPRTGDEYF
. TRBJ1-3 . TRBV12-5 TGTGCTAGTGGCCTGCTGGTGTGGCCCTCTGGAAACACCATATATTTT CASGLLVWPSGNTIYF
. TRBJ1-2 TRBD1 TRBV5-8 TGTGCCAGCAGCTCGGGACAGGGGTTCTATGGCTACCCCTTC CASSSGQGFYGYPF
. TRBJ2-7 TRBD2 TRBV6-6 TGTGCCAGCAGACCTCTAGCGGGTTACGAGCAGTACTTC CASRPLAGYEQYF
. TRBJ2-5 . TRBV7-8 TGTGCCAGCAGCTCGGACTTACCCCACTTGGGGACCCAGTACTTC CASSSDLPHLGTQYF
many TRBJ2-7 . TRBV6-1 TGTGCCAGCAGTGAAGTGGGGCTTTACGAGCAGTACTTC CASSEVGLYEQYF
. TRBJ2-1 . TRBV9 TGTGCCAGCAGCGTAGGCGCAGGGGCGCTTAAGGATGAGCAGTTCTTC CASSVGAGALKDEQFF
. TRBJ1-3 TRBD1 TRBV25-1 TGTGCCAGCAGTGACGCCACAGGGGGCGACTTGGTTGGCACCATATATTTT CASSDATGGDLVGTIYF
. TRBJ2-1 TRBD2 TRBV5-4 TGTGCCAGCAGCTCAACGGGACTAGCCTTTAACAATGAGCAGTTCTTC CASSSTGLAFNNEQFF
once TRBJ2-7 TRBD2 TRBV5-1 TGCGCCAGCAGCTCCAGACTAGCGGGAGACCACGAGCAGTACTTC CASSSRLAGDHEQYF
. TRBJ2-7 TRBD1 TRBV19 TGTGCCAGTAGTGGGGGACAGGGCTACTACGAGCAGTACTTC CASSGGQGYYEQYF
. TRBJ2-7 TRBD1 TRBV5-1 TGCGCCAGCAGCTCGACCGACAGGGGGTTGTACGAGCAGTACTTC CASSSTDRGLYEQYF
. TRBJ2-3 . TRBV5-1 TGCGCCAGCAGCTTCGGGACAAGCACAGATACGCAGTATTTT CASSFGTSTDTQYF
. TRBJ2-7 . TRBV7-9 TGTGCCAGCAGCTTATATCCCTCCTACGAGCAGTACTTC CASSLYPSYEQYF
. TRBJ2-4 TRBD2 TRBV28 TGTGCCAGCAGTTTGAGTCGAGCGGGAGGTCCTCTTCAGTACTTC CASSLSRAGGPLQYF
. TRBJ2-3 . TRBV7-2 TGTGCCAGCAGCTTATTTGGCGGGCCTCCTAGCACAGATACGCAGTATTTT CASSLFGGPPSTDTQYF
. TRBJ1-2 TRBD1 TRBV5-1 TGCGCCAGCAGCCAACGGAGACAGGGGGACTATGGCTACACCTTC CASSQRRQGDYGYTF
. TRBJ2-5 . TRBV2 TGTGCCAGCAGGAGGGGGTCCCCTGGGACCCAGTACTTC CASRRGSPGTQYF
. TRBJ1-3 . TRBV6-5 TGTGCCAGTAGTCCGAGATTCTCTGGAAACACCATATATTTT CASSPRFSGNTIYF
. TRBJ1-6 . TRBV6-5 TGTGCCAGCAGTTACTATGTTCCGCCAGGCGGGCCACCCCTCCACTTT CASSYYVPPGGPPLHF
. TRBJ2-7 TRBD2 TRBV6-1 TGTGCCAGCAGTGGACTAGCGGGGACCTACGAGCAGTACTTC CASSGLAGTYEQYF
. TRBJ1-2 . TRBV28 TGTGCCAGCAGTTTTAGCCAGCTGTTATATGGCTACACCTTC CASSFSQLLYGYTF
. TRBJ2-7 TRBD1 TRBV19 TGTGCCAGTAGTCGGTTGCGGCAGGGGGCCGATAAGCAGTACTTC CASSRLRQGADKQYF
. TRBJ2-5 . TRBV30 TGTGCCTGGTCAGGAGAGACCCAGTACTTC CAWSGETQYF